This T cell receptor (beta chain) was captured in a study of T cell repertoires in cytomegalovirus infection. Study observations and caveats: Carriers of CMV and the relevant HLA type were discriminated by public TCR beta frequency. CMV-specific TCR beta clonotypes restricted by HLA-C were the ones dominating the ex vivo response.

CDR3 length: 17 residues. Germline V lookup: CDR1 ENHRY, CDR2 SYGVKD. Germline trimming cut 7 bases from V and 4 bases from J; bases unmatched to any gene: 9. One entry per CDR3 protein results from TCRdb running MiXCR on the reads. Here the sample spans 830,000 or so distinct CDR3 sequences, 30% to 35% being singletons. About this clonotype itself: Antigen specificity is unknown.

The gene calls are TRBV10-3 and TRBJ2-2; TRBD2 aligns across 13 bases. This receptor was identified in a human donor in good health (CMV status not recorded). Some clones in this sample may be carry-over from other donors' samples. The sample in question was cultured CD8+ T cells from PBMCs, obtained from culture after CMV antigen stimulation. Written as DNA, the CDR3 is TGTGCCATCAAAGGGAGGACTAGCGGGGGCCGCACCGGGGAGCTGTTTTTT. Protein product: CAIKGRTSGGRTGELFF.